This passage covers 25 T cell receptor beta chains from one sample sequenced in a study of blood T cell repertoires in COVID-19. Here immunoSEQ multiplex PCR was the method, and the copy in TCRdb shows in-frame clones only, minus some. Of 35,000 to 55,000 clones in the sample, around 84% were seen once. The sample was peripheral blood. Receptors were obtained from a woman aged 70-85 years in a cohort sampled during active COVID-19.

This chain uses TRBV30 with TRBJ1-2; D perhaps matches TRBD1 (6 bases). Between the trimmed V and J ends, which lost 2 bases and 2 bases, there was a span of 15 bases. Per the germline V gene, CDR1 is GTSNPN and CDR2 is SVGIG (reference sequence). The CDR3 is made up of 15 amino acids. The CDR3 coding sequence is TGTGCCTGGAGTCGTGTCGGGGGGCGGAACTATGGCTACACCTTC. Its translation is CAWSRVGGRNYGYTF.

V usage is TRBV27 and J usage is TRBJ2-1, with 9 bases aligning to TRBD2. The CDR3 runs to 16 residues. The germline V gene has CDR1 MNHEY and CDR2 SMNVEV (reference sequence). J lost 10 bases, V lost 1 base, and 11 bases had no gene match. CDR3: CASSLYGGGGPDEQFF. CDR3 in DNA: TGTGCCAGCAGTTTATATGGCGGGGGGGGGCCGGACGAGCAGTTCTTC.

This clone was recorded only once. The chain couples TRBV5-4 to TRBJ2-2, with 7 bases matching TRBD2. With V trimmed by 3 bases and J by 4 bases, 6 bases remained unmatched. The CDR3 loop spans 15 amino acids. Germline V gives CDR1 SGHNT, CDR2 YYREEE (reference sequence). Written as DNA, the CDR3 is TGTGCCAGCAGCTCTCTAGCGGACACCACCGGGGAGCTGTTTTTT. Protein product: CASSSLADTTGELFF.

CDR3 in amino acids: CASSLQGTSGSDEQYF. CDR3 nucleotide sequence: TGTGCCAGCAGCTTACAGGGGACTAGCGGGAGTGACGAGCAGTACTTC. The chain is built from TRBV7-2 and TRBJ2-7, with 14 bases lining up with TRBD2. Germline V CDR1 and CDR2: SGHTA, FQGNSA. Trimming cost V 2 bases and J 5 bases; bases outside gene matches: 5. The CDR3 runs 16 residues.

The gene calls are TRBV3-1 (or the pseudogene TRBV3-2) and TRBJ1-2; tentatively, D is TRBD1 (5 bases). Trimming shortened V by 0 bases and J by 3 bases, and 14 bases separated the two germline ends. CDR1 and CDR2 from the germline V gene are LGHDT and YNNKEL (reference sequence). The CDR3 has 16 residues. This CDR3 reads CASSQDWGVGDYGYTF. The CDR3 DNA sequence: TGTGCCAGCAGCCAAGATTGGGGGGTAGGGGACTATGGCTACACCTTC.

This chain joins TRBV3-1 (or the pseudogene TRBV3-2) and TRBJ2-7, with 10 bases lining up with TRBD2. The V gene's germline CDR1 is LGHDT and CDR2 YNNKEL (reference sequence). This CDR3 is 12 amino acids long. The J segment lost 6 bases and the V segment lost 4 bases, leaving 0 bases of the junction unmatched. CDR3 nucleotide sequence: TGTGCCAGCAGCCGGACTAGCGGCGAGCAGTACTTC. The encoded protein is CASSRTSGEQYF.

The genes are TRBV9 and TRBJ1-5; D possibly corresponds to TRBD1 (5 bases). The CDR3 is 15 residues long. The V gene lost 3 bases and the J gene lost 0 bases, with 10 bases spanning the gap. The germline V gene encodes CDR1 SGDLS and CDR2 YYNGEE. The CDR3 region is CASSAQGISNQPQHF. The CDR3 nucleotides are TGTGCCAGCAGCGCTCAGGGTATTAGCAATCAGCCCCAGCATTTT.

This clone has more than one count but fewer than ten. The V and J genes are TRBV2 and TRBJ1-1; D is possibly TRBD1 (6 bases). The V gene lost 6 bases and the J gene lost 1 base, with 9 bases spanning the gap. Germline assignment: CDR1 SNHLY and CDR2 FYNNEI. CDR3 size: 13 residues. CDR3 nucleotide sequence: TGTGCCAGCAGGTCGACAGGGAACACTGAAGCTTTCTTT. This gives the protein CASRSTGNTEAFF.

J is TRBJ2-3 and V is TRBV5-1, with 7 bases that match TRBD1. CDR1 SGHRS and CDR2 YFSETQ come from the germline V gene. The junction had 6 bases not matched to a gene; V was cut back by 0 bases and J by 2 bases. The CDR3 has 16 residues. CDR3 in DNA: TGCGCCAGCAGCTTGGGGACAGGCCCATTCACAGATACGCAGTATTTT. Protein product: CASSLGTGPFTDTQYF.

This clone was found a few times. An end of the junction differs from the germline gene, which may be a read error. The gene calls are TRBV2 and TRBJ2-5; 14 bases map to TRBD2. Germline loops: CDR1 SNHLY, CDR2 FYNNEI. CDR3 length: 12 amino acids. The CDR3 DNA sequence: TGTGCCAGCAGTTTCTCGGGACTAGCGGGAGACTTC. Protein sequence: CASSFSGLAGDF.

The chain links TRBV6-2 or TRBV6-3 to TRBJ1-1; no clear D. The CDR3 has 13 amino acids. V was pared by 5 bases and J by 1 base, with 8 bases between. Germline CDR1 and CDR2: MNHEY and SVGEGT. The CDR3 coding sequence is TGTGCCAGCAGTCTCCCAGGGAACACTGAAGCTTTCTTT. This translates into CASSLPGNTEAFF.

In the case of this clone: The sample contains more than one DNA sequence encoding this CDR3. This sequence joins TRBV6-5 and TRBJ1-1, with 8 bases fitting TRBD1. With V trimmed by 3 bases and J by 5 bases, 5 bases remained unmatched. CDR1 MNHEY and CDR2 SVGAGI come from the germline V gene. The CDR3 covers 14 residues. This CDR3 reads CASSYTGGRTEAFF. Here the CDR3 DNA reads TGTGCCAGCAGTTATACAGGGGGGAGGACTGAAGCTTTCTTT.

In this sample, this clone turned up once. The CDR3 nucleotides read TGTGCCAGCAGTTCTGAGGACACTCAGCCCCAGCATTTT. This translates into CASSSEDTQPQHF. The chain couples TRBV27 to TRBJ1-5; tentatively, D is TRBD1 (5 bases). V was clipped by 4 bases and J by 6 bases, with 10 bases between them. The length of the CDR3 is 13 residues. Germline CDR1 reads MNHEY; CDR2 reads SMNVEV (reference sequence).

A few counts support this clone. The CDR3 nucleotides are TGTGCCAGTACCCGGAGGGAGGTGGGCACTGAAGCTTTCTTT. Its protein is CASTRREVGTEAFF. The chain links TRBV19 to TRBJ1-1, with D unresolved. Deletions cut 7 bases from V and 4 bases from J, with 16 bases between. This CDR3 comprises 14 residues. Germline CDR1 LNHDA, CDR2 SQIVND (reference sequence). Drawing the rest from reference TRBV19 and TRBJ1-1, the complete variable domain is DGGITQSPKYLFRKEGQNVTLSCEQNLNHDAMYWYRQDPGQGLRLIYYSQIVNDFQKGDIAEGYSVSREKKESFPLTVTSAQKNPTAFYLCASTRREVGTEAFFGQGTRLTVV.

CDR3 protein: CASSPRRGNTEAFF. In nucleotides, the CDR3 is TGTGCCAGCAGTCCAAGAAGAGGGAACACTGAAGCTTTCTTT. The gene calls are TRBV6-5 and TRBJ1-1, with D hard to call. Trimming stripped 5 bases from V and 1 base from J, with 11 bases between. This CDR3 is built from 14 residues. Germline V gene sequence: CDR1 MNHEY, CDR2 SVGAGI.

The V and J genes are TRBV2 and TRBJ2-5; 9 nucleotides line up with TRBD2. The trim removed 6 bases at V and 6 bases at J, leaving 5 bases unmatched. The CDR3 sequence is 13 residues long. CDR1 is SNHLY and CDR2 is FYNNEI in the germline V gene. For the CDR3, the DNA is TGTGCCAGCAGCCGGACTAGCGTTCAGACCCAGTACTTC. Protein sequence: CASSRTSVQTQYF.

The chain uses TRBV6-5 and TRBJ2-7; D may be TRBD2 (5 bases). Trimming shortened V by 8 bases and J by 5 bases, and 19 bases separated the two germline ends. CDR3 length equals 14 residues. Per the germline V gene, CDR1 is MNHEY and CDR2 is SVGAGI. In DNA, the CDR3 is TGTGCCAGCCGAAACCCGGACTTAAGCCACGAGCAGTACTTC. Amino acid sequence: CASRNPDLSHEQYF.

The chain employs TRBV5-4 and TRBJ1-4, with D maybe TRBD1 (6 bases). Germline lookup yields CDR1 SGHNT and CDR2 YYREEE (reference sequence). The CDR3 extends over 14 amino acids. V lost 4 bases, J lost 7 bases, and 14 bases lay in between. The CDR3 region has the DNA TGTGCCAGCAGCGTAACACAGGGCTCTGAAAAACTGTTTTTT. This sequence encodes CASSVTQGSEKLFF. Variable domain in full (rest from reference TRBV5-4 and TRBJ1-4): ETGVTQSPTHLIKTRGQQVTLRCSSQSGHNTVSWYQQALGQGPQFIFQYYREEENGRGNFPPRFSGLQFPNYSSELNVNALELDDSALYLCASSVTQGSEKLFFGSGTQLSVL.

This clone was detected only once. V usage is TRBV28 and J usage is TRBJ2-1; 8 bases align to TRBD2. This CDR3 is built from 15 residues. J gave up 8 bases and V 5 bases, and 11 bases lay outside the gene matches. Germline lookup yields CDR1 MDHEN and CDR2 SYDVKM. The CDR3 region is CASSISGSRRDEQFF. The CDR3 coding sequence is TGTGCCAGCAGTATCAGCGGGAGTCGGAGGGATGAGCAGTTCTTC.

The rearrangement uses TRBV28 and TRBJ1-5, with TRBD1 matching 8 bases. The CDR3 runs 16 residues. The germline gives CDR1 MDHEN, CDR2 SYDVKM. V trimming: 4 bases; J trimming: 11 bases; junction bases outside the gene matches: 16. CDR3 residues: CASSSGTGRAPVAQHF. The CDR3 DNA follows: TGTGCCAGCAGTTCGGGGACAGGACGAGCTCCGGTGGCCCAGCATTTT.

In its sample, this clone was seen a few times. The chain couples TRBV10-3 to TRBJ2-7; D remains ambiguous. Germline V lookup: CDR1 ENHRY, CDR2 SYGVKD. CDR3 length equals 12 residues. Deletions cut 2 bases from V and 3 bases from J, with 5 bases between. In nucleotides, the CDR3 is TGTGCCATCAGTGAGGCCGGCTACGAGCAGTACTTC. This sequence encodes CAISEAGYEQYF.

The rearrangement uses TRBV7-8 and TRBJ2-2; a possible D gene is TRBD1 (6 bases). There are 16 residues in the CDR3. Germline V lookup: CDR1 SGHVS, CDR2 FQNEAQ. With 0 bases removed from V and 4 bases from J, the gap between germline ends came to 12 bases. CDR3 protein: CASSLARGQITGELFF. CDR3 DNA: TGTGCCAGCAGCTTAGCGAGAGGACAGATCACCGGGGAGCTGTTTTTT.

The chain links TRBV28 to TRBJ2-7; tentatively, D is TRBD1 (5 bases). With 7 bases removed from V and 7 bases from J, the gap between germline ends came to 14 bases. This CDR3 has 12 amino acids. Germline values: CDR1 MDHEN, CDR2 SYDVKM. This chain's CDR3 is CASTRKGWEQYF. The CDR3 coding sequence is TGTGCCAGCACCAGAAAGGGGTGGGAGCAGTACTTC.

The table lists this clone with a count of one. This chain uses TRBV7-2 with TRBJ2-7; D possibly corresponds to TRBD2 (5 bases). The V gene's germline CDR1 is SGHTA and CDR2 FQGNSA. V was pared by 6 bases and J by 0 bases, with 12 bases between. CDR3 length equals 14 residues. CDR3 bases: TGTGCCAGCAGACTGAGCGGTATCTCCTACGAGCAGTACTTC. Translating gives CASRLSGISYEQYF. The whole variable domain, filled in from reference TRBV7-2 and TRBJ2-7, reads GAGVSQSPSNKVTEKGKDVELRCDPISGHTALYWYRQSLGQGLEFLIYFQGNSAPDKSGLPSDRFSAERTGGSVSTLTIQRTQQEDSAVYLCASRLSGISYEQYFGPGTRLTVT.

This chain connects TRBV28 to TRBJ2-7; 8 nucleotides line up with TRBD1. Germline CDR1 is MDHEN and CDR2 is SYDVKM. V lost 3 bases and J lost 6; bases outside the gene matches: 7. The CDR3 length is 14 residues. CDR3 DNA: TGTGCCAGCAGTTTTCACGGACAGGGTGGCGAGCAGTACTTC. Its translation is CASSFHGQGGEQYF.